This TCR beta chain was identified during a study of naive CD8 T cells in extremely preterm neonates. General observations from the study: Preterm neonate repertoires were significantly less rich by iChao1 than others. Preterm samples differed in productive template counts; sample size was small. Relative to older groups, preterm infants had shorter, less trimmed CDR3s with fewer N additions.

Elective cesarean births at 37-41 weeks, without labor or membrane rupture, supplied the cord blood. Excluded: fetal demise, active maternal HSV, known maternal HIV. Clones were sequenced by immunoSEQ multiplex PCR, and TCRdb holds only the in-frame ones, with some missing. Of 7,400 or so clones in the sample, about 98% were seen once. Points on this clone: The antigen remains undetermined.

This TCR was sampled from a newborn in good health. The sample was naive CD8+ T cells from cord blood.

The CDR3 DNA follows: TGCGCCAGCAGCCAGGGGTTAGGGGATCTTTACGAGCAGTACTTC. It codes for CASSQGLGDLYEQYF. The genes are TRBV4-3 and TRBJ2-7; weak D call: TRBD1 (5 bases). CDR3 length: 15 amino acids. Trimming cost V 3 bases and J 4 bases, with 16 bases left between them. The germline V gene has CDR1 LGHNA and CDR2 YSLEER.